Listed below are T cell receptor beta chains from one sample, sequenced in a study of early T cells in non-severe SARS-CoV-2 infection. TCRdb re-analysed the 5' RACE reads in MiXCR, keeping a single row per CDR3 protein. Of about 61,000 distinct CDR3 sequences listed, 9.5% to 15% were seen once; the top ten hold over 1%. The sample here was whole blood, taken at baseline. The source of these receptors is an adult who was a healthcare worker with PCR-confirmed SARS-CoV-2 infection or an uninfected control (not recorded which). The donor label of this sample is uncertain. CDR3s include the opening cysteine and the closing phenylalanine or tryptophan. The D gene is left open where the match is weak. Clone sizes are given selectively: once, few, many, or a class where the clone is expanded.

>NA|TRBJ2-4|NA|TRBV2
CASKLGSLAKNIQYF
TGTGCCAGCAAATTGGGATCCCTAGCCAAAAACATTCAGTACTTC
>NA|TRBJ1-2|many|TRBV5-6
CASSLASYSLPGYTF
TGTGCCAGCAGCTTGGCCTCGTACAGCCTCCCTGGCTACACCTTC
>TRBD1|TRBJ1-3|few|TRBV20-1
CSAAGGGGNTIYF
TGCAGTGCTGCAGGGGGCGGTGGAAACACCATATATTTT
>NA|TRBJ2-1|many|TRBV7-9
CASSPIKPSSYNEQFF
TGTGCCAGCAGCCCAATCAAACCGAGCTCCTACAATGAGCAGTTCTTC
>NA|TRBJ2-1|few|TRBV19
CATRRARQKINEQFF
TGTGCCACCCGTCGGGCCCGACAGAAAATCAATGAGCAGTTCTTC
>TRBD2|TRBJ2-2|NA|TRBV5-1
CASSLWTSGFANTGELFF
TGCGCCAGCAGCCTTTGGACTAGCGGTTTCGCGAACACCGGGGAGCTGTTTTTT
>NA|TRBJ1-2|many|TRBV19
CASTPSRDGYFYGYTF
TGTGCCAGTACCCCCTCGCGGGACGGCTACTTCTATGGCTACACCTTC
>NA|TRBJ2-2|NA|TRBV19
CASRQGIATGELFF
TGTGCCAGTAGACAGGGCATTGCCACCGGGGAGCTGTTTTTT
>NA|TRBJ2-3|many|TRBV27
CASSRLTDTQYF
TGTGCCAGCAGTCGCCTGACAGATACGCAGTATTTT
>NA|TRBJ2-3|many|TRBV7-9
CASSRSVDTQYF
TGTGCCAGCAGCCGATCTGTAGATACGCAGTATTTT
>NA|TRBJ1-1|NA|TRBV7-3
CASNSDRTQVNTEAFF
TGTGCCAGCAACTCCGACAGGACCCAGGTGAACACTGAAGCTTTCTTT
>NA|TRBJ1-2|NA|TRBV24-1
CATSDPRDGGNYGYTF
TGTGCCACCAGTGATCCCCGAGATGGGGGTAACTATGGCTACACCTTC
>NA|TRBJ2-2|few|TRBV11-2
CASKSGADTGELFF
TGTGCCAGCAAATCAGGGGCGGACACCGGGGAGCTGTTTTTT
>NA|TRBJ2-6|many|TRBV11-3
CASSLDRAVHSGANVLTF
TGTGCCAGCAGCTTAGATCGGGCAGTACACTCTGGGGCCAACGTCCTGACTTTC
>NA|TRBJ1-1|few|TRBV5-1
CASSLYVAMNTEAFF
TGCGCCAGCAGCTTATACGTAGCCATGAACACTGAAGCTTTCTTT
>TRBD2|TRBJ2-2|NA|TRBV28
CASSGWGTINTGELFF
TGTGCCAGCAGTGGGTGGGGGACTATTAACACCGGGGAGCTGTTTTTT
>TRBD1|TRBJ1-3|many|TRBV6-6
CASSYSVRGGLSGNTIYF
TGTGCCAGCAGTTACTCGGTGCGAGGGGGCCTCTCTGGAAACACCATATATTTT
>TRBD2|TRBJ2-2|NA|TRBV6-6
CATTSGTSGGARTGELFF
TGTGCCACCACCTCCGGGACTAGCGGGGGGGCTCGGACCGGGGAGCTGTTTTTT
>TRBD2|TRBJ2-5|NA|TRBV12-3/TRBV12-4
CASSLLAGGAETQYF
TGTGCCAGCAGTTTGCTAGCGGGGGGCGCAGAGACCCAGTACTTC
>TRBD1|TRBJ2-2|NA|TRBV6-1
CASRHRDRGRNTGELFF
TGTGCCAGCAGACACCGAGACAGGGGACGAAACACCGGGGAGCTGTTTTTT
>TRBD2|TRBJ2-1|few|TRBV20-1
CSARYTSGNEQFF
TGCAGTGCTCGGTATACTAGCGGGAATGAGCAGTTCTTC
>NA|TRBJ2-3|NA|TRBV28
CASSEARTDTQYF
TGTGCCAGCTCTGAGGCGCGCACAGATACGCAGTATTTT
>NA|TRBJ1-1|few|TRBV30
CAWSFSLMNTEAFF
TGTGCCTGGAGTTTCAGCCTCATGAACACTGAAGCTTTCTTT
>NA|TRBJ2-1|NA|TRBV4-1
CASRSTQGYEQFF
TGCGCCAGCAGATCAACACAGGGTTATGAGCAGTTCTTC